The rows below give T cell receptor beta chains drawn from one sample of a study of siplizumab effects on memory and regulatory T cells. Profiling relied on immunoSEQ multiplex PCR, and the TCRdb table lists in-frame clones only, not all of them. The table lists tens of thousands of clones, more than 80% of them singletons. The sequenced material came from CD8+ T cells sorted from blood. These receptors came from a human donor in good health. Both conserved end residues are part of each CDR3. A D gene is named only where the DNA matches it firmly. The size entry is marked missing in some rows and otherwise reads once, few, many or a size class.

v_call: TRBV21-1; j_call: TRBJ2-3; clone_size: NA; d_call: NA; cdr3_aa: CASSKAGTEGGWDTQYF; cdr3_nt: TGTGCCAGCAGCAAAGCTGGGACGGAAGGGGGATGGGATACGCAGTATTTT
v_call: TRBV7-9; j_call: TRBJ1-4; clone_size: NA; d_call: TRBD1; cdr3_aa: CASSGGTGVTNEKLFF; cdr3_nt: TGTGCCAGCAGCGGGGGGACAGGTGTTACTAATGAAAAACTGTTTTTT
v_call: TRBV6-1; j_call: TRBJ1-5; clone_size: NA; d_call: NA; cdr3_aa: CASSDSAGFQPQHF; cdr3_nt: TGTGCCAGCAGCGACAGTGCTGGGTTCCAGCCCCAGCATTTT
v_call: TRBV27; j_call: TRBJ2-7; clone_size: NA; d_call: TRBD2; cdr3_aa: CASSLIAGMDEQYF; cdr3_nt: TGTGCCAGCAGCCTAATAGCGGGTATGGACGAGCAGTACTTC
v_call: TRBV28; j_call: TRBJ2-7; clone_size: NA; d_call: TRBD1; cdr3_aa: CASSFTGTGSYEQYF; cdr3_nt: TGTGCCAGCAGTTTTACCGGGACAGGTTCCTACGAGCAGTACTTC
v_call: TRBV5-1; j_call: TRBJ2-7; clone_size: NA; d_call: NA; cdr3_aa: CASSLEGVEQYF; cdr3_nt: TGCGCCAGCAGCTTGGAGGGGGTCGAGCAGTACTTC
v_call: TRBV10-1; j_call: TRBJ2-7; clone_size: few; d_call: NA; cdr3_aa: CASSEGRGEQYF; cdr3_nt: TGCGCCAGCAGTGAAGGCCGGGGGGAGCAGTACTTC
v_call: TRBV9; j_call: TRBJ2-7; clone_size: NA; d_call: TRBD1; cdr3_aa: CASSTGTGRHEQYF; cdr3_nt: TGTGCCAGCAGCACCGGGACAGGTCGCCACGAGCAGTACTTC
v_call: TRBV7-8; j_call: TRBJ1-5; clone_size: NA; d_call: NA; cdr3_aa: CASSLAGGRDSNQPQHF; cdr3_nt: TGTGCCAGCAGCTTAGCGGGTGGCAGGGATAGCAATCAGCCCCAGCATTTT
v_call: TRBV27; j_call: TRBJ1-1; clone_size: NA; d_call: NA; cdr3_aa: CASSLAGQFMNTEAFF; cdr3_nt: TGTGCCAGCAGCCTTGCGGGGCAGTTCATGAACACTGAAGCTTTCTTT
v_call: TRBV4-1; j_call: TRBJ1-5; clone_size: NA; d_call: NA; cdr3_aa: CASSQGVGRLGQPQHF; cdr3_nt: TGCGCCAGCAGCCAAGGGGTGGGTAGGTTGGGACAGCCCCAGCATTTT
v_call: TRBV18; j_call: TRBJ2-5; clone_size: NA; d_call: NA; cdr3_aa: CASSPAGTMGETQYF; cdr3_nt: TGTGCCAGCTCACCAGCCGGGACCATGGGGGAGACCCAGTACTTC
v_call: TRBV7-8; j_call: TRBJ1-1; clone_size: NA; d_call: NA; cdr3_aa: CASSLGSNTEAFF; cdr3_nt: TGTGCCAGCAGCTTAGGGTCGAACACTGAAGCTTTCTTT
v_call: TRBV2; j_call: TRBJ2-2; clone_size: NA; d_call: NA; cdr3_aa: CASIGTGELFF; cdr3_nt: TGTGCCAGCATCGGGACCGGGGAGCTGTTTTTT
v_call: TRBV7-3; j_call: TRBJ2-1; clone_size: NA; d_call: NA; cdr3_aa: CASSLGPTTSRSDNEQFF; cdr3_nt: TGTGCCAGCAGCTTAGGCCCCACAACCAGCCGCTCCGACAATGAGCAGTTCTTC
v_call: TRBV9; j_call: TRBJ1-1; clone_size: NA; d_call: NA; cdr3_aa: CASSVDGADEAFF; cdr3_nt: TGTGCCAGCAGCGTAGATGGGGCAGATGAAGCTTTCTTT
v_call: TRBV9; j_call: TRBJ1-3; clone_size: NA; d_call: NA; cdr3_aa: CASSNYGTSGNTIYF; cdr3_nt: TGTGCCAGCAGCAATTATGGGACCTCTGGAAACACCATATATTTT
v_call: TRBV11-3; j_call: TRBJ2-7; clone_size: NA; d_call: NA; cdr3_aa: CASSLTAYEQYF; cdr3_nt: TGTGCCAGCAGCTTGACAGCCTACGAGCAGTACTTC
v_call: TRBV19; j_call: TRBJ2-2; clone_size: NA; d_call: TRBD1; cdr3_aa: CASSTGTGTGELFF; cdr3_nt: TGTGCCAGTAGTACCGGGACAGGGACCGGGGAGCTGTTTTTT
v_call: TRBV29-1; j_call: TRBJ1-2; clone_size: NA; d_call: NA; cdr3_aa: CSAVTAGSPYGYTF; cdr3_nt: TGCAGCGCCGTGACCGCAGGGTCCCCCTATGGCTACACCTTC
v_call: TRBV28; j_call: TRBJ2-2; clone_size: NA; d_call: NA; cdr3_aa: CASSLILQNTGELFF; cdr3_nt: TGTGCCAGCAGTTTAATACTACAGAACACCGGGGAGCTGTTTTTT
v_call: TRBV19; j_call: TRBJ1-1; clone_size: NA; d_call: TRBD1; cdr3_aa: CASSIWDSGTEAFF; cdr3_nt: TGTGCCAGTAGTATTTGGGACAGCGGGACTGAAGCTTTCTTT
v_call: TRBV27; j_call: TRBJ1-2; clone_size: NA; d_call: NA; cdr3_aa: CASSFGSGLHYGYTF; cdr3_nt: TGTGCCAGCAGTTTCGGGTCCGGGCTGCACTATGGCTACACCTTC
v_call: TRBV5-4; j_call: TRBJ1-5; clone_size: NA; d_call: NA; cdr3_aa: CASSLLGDNQPQHF; cdr3_nt: TGTGCCAGCAGCTTGTTGGGAGACAATCAGCCCCAGCATTTT
v_call: TRBV5-4; j_call: TRBJ2-1; clone_size: NA; d_call: NA; cdr3_aa: CASSLAIGPTSYNEQFF; cdr3_nt: TGTGCCAGCAGCTTGGCCATCGGACCGACCTCCTACAATGAGCAGTTCTTC
v_call: TRBV28; j_call: TRBJ2-7; clone_size: NA; d_call: TRBD2; cdr3_aa: CASSSLTLLAGDHYEQYF; cdr3_nt: TGTGCCAGCAGCTCCCTTACCTTACTAGCGGGAGACCACTACGAGCAGTACTTC
v_call: TRBV19; j_call: TRBJ1-2; clone_size: once; d_call: NA; cdr3_aa: CASSIVSRGLPYGYTF; cdr3_nt: TGTGCCAGTAGTATAGTGTCTCGGGGACTCCCCTATGGCTACACCTTC
v_call: TRBV6-1; j_call: TRBJ2-7; clone_size: NA; d_call: NA; cdr3_aa: CASSEEQGASYEQYF; cdr3_nt: TGTGCCAGCAGTGAAGAACAGGGAGCCTCCTACGAGCAGTACTTC
v_call: TRBV9; j_call: TRBJ2-1; clone_size: NA; d_call: NA; cdr3_aa: CASSVGGDNEQFF; cdr3_nt: TGTGCCAGCAGCGTTGGGGGAGACAATGAGCAGTTCTTC
v_call: TRBV27; j_call: TRBJ2-1; clone_size: NA; d_call: TRBD2; cdr3_aa: CASSLGGVYEQFF; cdr3_nt: TGTGCCAGCAGTTTGGGGGGGGTATATGAGCAGTTCTTC
v_call: TRBV15; j_call: TRBJ2-1; clone_size: NA; d_call: TRBD2; cdr3_aa: CATSRSRTSGGSEQFF; cdr3_nt: TGTGCCACCAGCAGATCGCGGACTAGCGGGGGGAGTGAGCAGTTCTTC
v_call: TRBV13; j_call: TRBJ2-7; clone_size: NA; d_call: TRBD2; cdr3_aa: CASSSRLALSSYEQYF; cdr3_nt: TGTGCCAGCAGCTCAAGACTAGCGTTGAGCTCCTACGAGCAGTACTTC